These T cell receptor beta chains were read from a single sample in a study of T cell changes during pregnancy in multiple sclerosis. Clones were sequenced by immunoSEQ multiplex PCR, and TCRdb holds only the in-frame ones, with some missing. The sample shows approximately 79,000 clones, about 92% of them seen only once. The specimen was CD4+ T cells from peripheral blood mononuclear cells, collected before pregnancy. The receptors were sampled from a female donor with multiple sclerosis, enrolled in a pregnancy study. Both conserved end residues are part of each CDR3. Each record gives: clone size, V gene, D gene, CDR3 length, J gene, CDR3 protein, CDR3 DNA. A D gene is named only where the DNA matches it firmly. Where a row states a size, it is once, few, many or the class of an expanded clone; other rows omit it.

abundance: once
v_gene: TRBV5-1
d_gene: NA
len: 14
j_gene: TRBJ1-1
CDR3aa: CASSLGRGNTEAFF
CDR3nt: TGCGCCAGCAGCTTGGGCCGGGGGAACACTGAAGCTTTCTTT

abundance: NA
v_gene: TRBV7-9
d_gene: TRBD1
len: 17
j_gene: TRBJ1-1
CDR3aa: CASSPRGGDRENTEAFF
CDR3nt: TGTGCCAGCAGCCCTAGAGGGGGGGACAGGGAGAACACTGAAGCTTTCTTT

abundance: NA
v_gene: TRBV7-3
d_gene: TRBD2
len: 20
j_gene: TRBJ2-3
CDR3aa: CASSAAPGLAGGASTDTQYF
CDR3nt: TGTGCCAGCAGCGCCGCGCCGGGACTAGCGGGAGGGGCGAGCACAGATACGCAGTATTTT

abundance: NA
v_gene: TRBV7-9
d_gene: TRBD1
len: 16
j_gene: TRBJ1-4
CDR3aa: CASSSGTGGANEKLFF
CDR3nt: TGTGCCAGCAGTTCCGGGACAGGGGGGGCTAATGAAAAACTGTTTTTT

abundance: NA
v_gene: TRBV6-6
d_gene: TRBD1
len: 11
j_gene: TRBJ2-1
CDR3aa: CASSTGTGKFF
CDR3nt: TGTGCCAGCAGCACCGGGACAGGGAAGTTCTTC

abundance: NA
v_gene: TRBV19
d_gene: NA
len: 15
j_gene: TRBJ2-1
CDR3aa: CASSIDSQGFNEQFF
CDR3nt: TGTGCCAGTAGTATAGATTCCCAGGGGTTCAATGAGCAGTTCTTC

abundance: NA
v_gene: TRBV18
d_gene: NA
len: 15
j_gene: TRBJ1-1
CDR3aa: CASSPKKGGDTEAFF
CDR3nt: TGTGCCAGCTCACCCAAAAAGGGGGGGGACACTGAAGCTTTCTTT

abundance: NA
v_gene: TRBV10-2
d_gene: TRBD2
len: 17
j_gene: TRBJ2-5
CDR3aa: CASSESGVAGGLQTQYF
CDR3nt: TGCGCCAGCAGTGAGTCTGGGGTAGCGGGGGGGCTGCAGACCCAGTACTTC

abundance: NA
v_gene: TRBV7-9
d_gene: TRBD1
len: 15
j_gene: TRBJ1-1
CDR3aa: CASSLPGQRNTEAFF
CDR3nt: TGTGCCAGCAGCTTACCGGGACAGCGGAACACTGAAGCTTTCTTT

abundance: NA
v_gene: TRBV9
d_gene: NA
len: 14
j_gene: TRBJ2-7
CDR3aa: CASSVRAGSYEQYF
CDR3nt: TGTGCCAGCAGCGTAAGAGCCGGGTCCTACGAGCAGTACTTC

abundance: NA
v_gene: TRBV30
d_gene: NA
len: 14
j_gene: TRBJ2-7
CDR3aa: CAWKIGARAAEQYF
CDR3nt: TGTGCCTGGAAGATAGGGGCCAGGGCGGCCGAGCAGTACTTC

abundance: once
v_gene: TRBV19
d_gene: NA
len: 15
j_gene: TRBJ2-5
CDR3aa: CASSRSPAVQETQYF
CDR3nt: TGTGCCAGTAGCAGATCCCCCGCAGTCCAAGAGACCCAGTACTTC

abundance: NA
v_gene: TRBV7-9
d_gene: TRBD2
len: 17
j_gene: TRBJ2-1
CDR3aa: CASPAESGGSSYNEQFF
CDR3nt: TGTGCCAGCCCCGCGGAAAGCGGGGGGAGCTCCTACAATGAGCAGTTCTTC

abundance: NA
v_gene: TRBV7-7
d_gene: NA
len: 18
j_gene: TRBJ2-1
CDR3aa: CASSLALLDREASLGQFF
CDR3nt: TGTGCCAGCAGCTTAGCGCTCTTGGACCGGGAAGCTAGTTTAGGGCAGTTCTTC